This is a list of T cell receptor beta chains from one sample in a study of cytomegalovirus exposure and HLA in healthy donors. Only in-frame clones appear in the TCRdb table, and some are missing; sequencing was by immunoSEQ multiplex PCR. The repertoire holds about 150,000 clones, with over 80% as singletons. The sequenced sample consisted of PBMCs. These receptors all stem from a male donor in good health and CMV-seronegative. The CDR3 runs from the conserved cysteine through the conserved F or W. The D gene is left open where the match is weak. Size tells how often a clone was seen (once, few, many) or the class of an expanded clone, and some rows leave it out.

size: NA; J: TRBJ1-2; D: NA; V: TRBV11-2; CDR3: CASSLEQFYGYTF; DNA: TGTGCCAGCAGCTTAGAACAATTCTATGGCTACACCTTC
size: NA; J: TRBJ2-7; D: TRBD1; V: TRBV5-1; CDR3: CASSSRTGWDEQYF; DNA: TGCGCCAGCAGCTCCCGGACAGGGTGGGACGAGCAGTACTTC
size: NA; J: TRBJ1-2; D: TRBD1; V: TRBV5-1; CDR3: CASSLRGRVDYGYTF; DNA: TGCGCCAGCAGCTTAAGGGGGCGAGTGGACTATGGCTACACCTTC
size: NA; J: TRBJ2-6; D: NA; V: TRBV5-1; CDR3: CASTSQAYSGANVLTF; DNA: TGCGCCAGCACCTCACAGGCTTACTCTGGGGCCAACGTCCTGACTTTC
size: NA; J: TRBJ2-3; D: TRBD1; V: TRBV2; CDR3: CASSEDRTGGYDTQYF; DNA: TGTGCCAGCAGTGAAGATAGGACAGGGGGGTATGATACGCAGTATTTT
size: NA; J: TRBJ2-7; D: TRBD1; V: TRBV5-1; CDR3: CASSRPTGGLGEQYF; DNA: TGCGCCAGCAGCCGCCCGACAGGGGGATTGGGGGAGCAGTACTTC
size: NA; J: TRBJ1-2; D: NA; V: TRBV28; CDR3: CASSSGVSYGYTF; DNA: TGTGCCAGCAGTTCGGGGGTGAGCTATGGCTACACCTTC
size: NA; J: TRBJ2-7; D: TRBD2; V: TRBV11-2; CDR3: CASSSGTSGEQYF; DNA: TGTGCCAGCAGCTCCGGGACTAGCGGCGAGCAGTACTTC
size: NA; J: TRBJ1-5; D: TRBD1; V: TRBV28; CDR3: CASGTYGTGTNQPQHF; DNA: TGTGCCAGCGGAACGTACGGGACAGGGACCAATCAGCCCCAGCATTTT
size: NA; J: TRBJ1-5; D: NA; V: TRBV30; CDR3: CAWSVIIGGQPQHF; DNA: TGTGCCTGGAGTGTAATAATCGGCGGGCAGCCCCAGCATTTT
size: NA; J: TRBJ2-3; D: TRBD2; V: TRBV7-8; CDR3: CASSLLRGSTDTQYF; DNA: TGTGCCAGCAGCTTATTGCGGGGGAGCACAGATACGCAGTATTTT
size: NA; J: TRBJ1-1; D: NA; V: TRBV18; CDR3: CASSPLDRIPHTEAFF; DNA: TGTGCCAGCTCACCACTAGACAGGATCCCCCACACTGAAGCTTTCTTT
size: NA; J: TRBJ1-2; D: NA; V: TRBV2; CDR3: CASSEGGRPLYGYTF; DNA: TGTGCCAGCAGTGAAGGGGGGCGCCCGCTTTATGGCTACACCTTC
size: NA; J: TRBJ2-4; D: NA; V: TRBV6-1; CDR3: CASRPPGIKNSQYF; DNA: TGTGCCAGCAGACCTCCAGGGATCAAAAACAGTCAGTACTTC
size: NA; J: TRBJ2-5; D: TRBD2; V: TRBV25-1; CDR3: CASRLAGYETQYF; DNA: TGTGCCAGCAGACTAGCGGGGTACGAGACCCAGTACTTC
size: NA; J: TRBJ1-1; D: TRBD1; V: TRBV6-5; CDR3: CASSYGQASWGAFF; DNA: TGTGCCAGCAGTTACGGACAGGCCTCCTGGGGAGCTTTCTTT
size: NA; J: TRBJ2-5; D: NA; V: TRBV5-4; CDR3: CASSPGQQETQYF; DNA: TGTGCCAGCAGCCCGGGACAACAAGAGACCCAGTACTTC
size: NA; J: TRBJ1-1; D: NA; V: TRBV2; CDR3: CASRKEGGMNTEAFF; DNA: TGTGCCAGCAGGAAGGAAGGAGGAATGAACACTGAAGCTTTCTTT
size: NA; J: TRBJ2-7; D: TRBD1; V: TRBV18; CDR3: CASSLQDRDYEQYF; DNA: TGTGCCAGCTCACTCCAGGACAGGGACTACGAGCAGTACTTC
size: NA; J: TRBJ1-2; D: TRBD1; V: TRBV5-1; CDR3: CASSYDPGQGAYGYTF; DNA: TGCGCCAGCAGCTACGACCCGGGACAGGGGGCATATGGCTACACCTTC
size: once; J: TRBJ1-1; D: NA; V: TRBV5-6; CDR3: CASSAPGSKAFF; DNA: TGTGCCAGCAGCGCCCCCGGGTCCAAGGCTTTCTTT
size: NA; J: TRBJ1-4; D: TRBD1; V: TRBV5-6; CDR3: CAGSSGTGSTNEKLFF; DNA: TGTGCCGGCAGCTCCGGGACAGGGAGCACTAATGAAAAACTGTTTTTT
size: NA; J: TRBJ2-2; D: TRBD1; V: TRBV10-3; CDR3: CAIKGAGNTGELFF; DNA: TGTGCCATCAAGGGGGCTGGGAACACCGGGGAGCTGTTTTTT
size: NA; J: TRBJ1-2; D: TRBD1; V: TRBV11-2; CDR3: CASSQLAGTVTNYGYTF; DNA: TGTGCCAGCAGCCAATTAGCCGGGACAGTAACTAACTATGGCTACACCTTC
size: NA; J: TRBJ1-1; D: TRBD1; V: TRBV5-1; CDR3: CASSFSDRTEAFF; DNA: TGCGCCAGCAGCTTTTCGGACAGGACTGAAGCTTTCTTT
size: few; J: TRBJ1-5; D: TRBD1; V: TRBV5-1; CDR3: CASSLQGGDQPQHF; DNA: TGCGCCAGCAGCTTGCAAGGGGGCGATCAGCCCCAGCATTTT
size: NA; J: TRBJ1-2; D: NA; V: TRBV5-6; CDR3: CASTPRGRGIYGYTF; DNA: TGTGCCAGCACCCCTCGTGGGAGGGGGATCTATGGCTACACCTTC
size: NA; J: TRBJ1-1; D: TRBD1; V: TRBV7-8; CDR3: CASSWTGVQTEAFF; DNA: TGTGCCAGCAGCTGGACAGGGGTACAGACTGAAGCTTTCTTT
size: NA; J: TRBJ1-5; D: TRBD1; V: TRBV7-2; CDR3: CASSSWDRNQPQHF; DNA: TGTGCCAGCAGCTCCTGGGACAGAAATCAGCCCCAGCATTTT
size: few; J: TRBJ2-5; D: NA; V: TRBV9; CDR3: CASSVATGRETQYF; DNA: TGTGCCAGCAGCGTAGCTACAGGGAGAGAGACCCAGTACTTC
size: NA; J: TRBJ2-5; D: TRBD2; V: TRBV11-2; CDR3: CASSLEASGSQYF; DNA: TGTGCCAGCAGCTTAGAAGCTAGCGGGTCCCAGTACTTC
size: NA; J: TRBJ2-1; D: NA; V: TRBV7-2; CDR3: CASSPGLQADEQFF; DNA: TGTGCCAGCAGCCCGGGACTGCAAGCGGATGAGCAGTTCTTC
size: NA; J: TRBJ2-3; D: TRBD2; V: TRBV27; CDR3: CASSSTSGGTRATQYF; DNA: TGTGCCAGCAGTTCAACTAGCGGGGGGACCAGGGCGACGCAGTATTTT
size: NA; J: TRBJ1-4; D: TRBD1; V: TRBV30; CDR3: CAWNSRGRTNEKLFF; DNA: TGTGCCTGGAACAGTAGGGGGCGGACTAATGAAAAACTGTTTTTT
size: once; J: TRBJ1-1; D: TRBD1; V: TRBV6-5; CDR3: CASSYSSGQEAFF; DNA: TGTGCCAGCAGTTACTCGTCGGGACAGGAGGCTTTCTTT
size: NA; J: TRBJ1-5; D: NA; V: TRBV30; CDR3: CAWGTRYNQPQHF; DNA: TGTGCCTGGGGGACACGATACAATCAGCCCCAGCATTTT
size: NA; J: TRBJ2-7; D: NA; V: TRBV6-6; CDR3: CASSYSGQTQTYEQYF; DNA: TGTGCCAGCAGTTACTCTGGGCAGACCCAGACCTACGAGCAGTACTTC
size: NA; J: TRBJ2-3; D: TRBD2; V: TRBV4-2; CDR3: CASSQDSASGATDTQYF; DNA: TGTGCCAGCAGCCAAGATTCGGCTAGCGGGGCCACAGATACGCAGTATTTT
size: NA; J: TRBJ2-1; D: NA; V: TRBV6-5; CDR3: CASSRDMSSYNEQFF; DNA: TGTGCCAGCAGCCGCGACATGAGCTCCTACAATGAGCAGTTCTTC
size: NA; J: TRBJ2-3; D: NA; V: TRBV10-2; CDR3: CASSDGESTSTDTQYF; DNA: TGCGCCAGCAGTGATGGAGAGTCCACTAGCACAGATACGCAGTATTTT
size: NA; J: TRBJ2-5; D: TRBD2; V: TRBV5-1; CDR3: CASSWEGIRETQYF; DNA: TGCGCCAGCAGCTGGGAGGGGATAAGGGAGACCCAGTACTTC
size: few; J: TRBJ2-6; D: NA; V: TRBV13; CDR3: CASRRGSGANVLTF; DNA: TGTGCCAGCAGAAGAGGCTCTGGGGCCAACGTCCTGACTTTC
size: medium-sized; J: TRBJ2-7; D: TRBD1; V: TRBV6-6; CDR3: CASSYGTGGYEQYF; DNA: TGTGCCAGCAGTTACGGGACAGGGGGCTACGAGCAGTACTTC
size: NA; J: TRBJ1-2; D: NA; V: TRBV27; CDR3: CASSSLGSNYGYTF; DNA: TGTGCCAGCAGCTCGCTAGGCTCAAACTATGGCTACACCTTC
size: NA; J: TRBJ2-5; D: NA; V: TRBV14; CDR3: CASSQEWGRETQYF; DNA: TGTGCCAGCAGCCAAGAATGGGGCCGAGAGACCCAGTACTTC